These 30 T cell receptor beta chains were all obtained from the same sample, sequenced in a study of T cells in women clearing cervical HPV infection. Using immunoSEQ multiplex PCR, the repertoire was profiled, and TCRdb retains in-frame clones only, with some absent. The sample table includes some 20,000 clones. Sequenced: blood buffy coat. These receptors all stem from a woman between 18 and 70 years old with a cervical HPV16 infection that either progressed to CIN3+ or cleared (not recorded which).

The sequenced part of the CDR3 DNA is TGCGCCAGCAGCTCTAAACCGGGACAGAGTTTCGAGACC. This sequence encodes CASSSKPGQSFET. The entire CDR3 is CASSSKPGQSFETQYF. The J gene is TRBJ2-5, the V gene TRBV5-1; 7 bases line up with TRBD1. The read comes to an end 3 residues before the CDR3 does, leaving the germline J gene to fill in the end. This CDR3 region has 16 residues. J lost 5 bases, V lost 3 bases, and 13 bases had no gene match. Germline assignment: CDR1 SGHRS and CDR2 YFSETQ.

As to this clone: Sequencing ends 3 residues short of the CDR3 end; the germline J gene provides the rest. V and J are TRBV28 and TRBJ2-3; 11 bases align to TRBD2. In germline, CDR1 is MDHEN, CDR2 SYDVKM. This CDR3 region has 15 residues. The CDR3 bases that were read are TGTGCCAGCAGTTTAAGGGTAGCGGGAGGGCCGTCG. Protein: CASSLRVAGGPS. The whole CDR3 sequence is CASSLRVAGGPSQYF.

This clone is deemed medium-sized (0.01 to 0.1%) by its frequency. The CDR3 goes on 3 residues after the read ends, and that part is filled in from the germline J gene. The chain links TRBV6-2 or TRBV6-3 to TRBJ2-2; 9 positions agree with TRBD2. After removal of 4 bases from V and 4 bases from J, the junction contained 4 bases not matched to a gene. The CDR3 is 15 amino acids. The germline V gene has CDR1 MNHEY and CDR2 SVGEGT. CDR3 loop: CASSLAGAATGELFF. The part of the CDR3 DNA that was read is TGTGCCAGCAGTTTAGCGGGAGCCGCCACCGGGGAG.

As concerns this clone: Read sequence stops 3 residues before the CDR3 end, and the germline J gene provides the missing end. The chain couples TRBV7-9 to TRBJ2-3; 8 bases are shared with TRBD1. Germline V gene data show CDR1 as SEHNR and CDR2 as FQNEAQ (reference sequence). Losses at the gene ends were 5 bases for V and 2 bases for J; bases not matched to a gene: 3. CDR3 length equals 14 residues. The covered CDR3 bases are TGTGCCAGCAGCCTGACAGGGGTCACAGATACG. Amino acid sequence: CASSLTGVTDT. The complete CDR3 sequence is CASSLTGVTDTQYF.

Turning to this clone: The read comes to an end 3 residues before the CDR3 does, leaving the germline J gene to fill in the end. The rearrangement uses TRBV5-6 and TRBJ2-5; TRBD1 aligns across 7 bases. The CDR3 spans 15 residues. After removal of 4 bases from V and 2 bases from J, the junction contained 8 bases not matched to a gene. Germline CDR1 is SGHDT and CDR2 is YYEEEE. The CDR3 reads CASSQFGTAQETQYF. The part of the CDR3 DNA that was read is TGTGCCAGCAGCCAATTCGGGACAGCTCAAGAGACC.

Details on this clone: The observed sequence ends 3 residues before the CDR3 terminus, with the missing tail filled in from the germline J gene. The chain carries TRBV19 and TRBJ2-2; TRBD1 is a possible D gene (5 bases). This CDR3 is built from 14 residues. CDR1 and CDR2 (germline): LNHDA, SQIVND (reference sequence). CDR3 sequence: CASNGRPRGEKLFF. Incomplete CDR3 DNA: TGTGCCAGTAACGGACGGCCTAGGGGTGAAAAG. Full variable domain (remainder filled in from reference TRBV19 and TRBJ2-2): DGGITQSPKYLFRKEGQNVTLSCEQNLNHDAMYWYRQDPGQGLRLIYYSQIVNDFQKGDIAEGYSVSREKKESFPLTVTSAQKNPTAFYLCASNGRPRGEKLFFGEGSRLTVL.

To note about this clone: The read is 3 residues too short to cover the CDR3 end, so that end is filled in from the germline J gene. The chain joins TRBV28 to TRBJ2-3; tentatively, D is TRBD1 (6 bases). CDR1 MDHEN and CDR2 SYDVKM come from the germline V gene. The CDR3 contains 15 residues. V lost 4 bases and J lost 2, with 13 bases in between. Partial CDR3 DNA: TGTGCCAGCAGTTCTGCCGGACAGCTCACAGATACG. Protein product: CASSSAGQLTDT. The whole CDR3 protein reads CASSSAGQLTDTQYF.

Of note for this clone: Read coverage stops 3 residues before the CDR3 terminus; the germline J gene supplies the remainder. This chain connects TRBV5-1 to TRBJ1-1, with D possibly matching TRBD1 (6 bases). The CDR3 contains 15 residues. The ends were cut back, 3 bases at V and 3 bases at J, with 15 bases in the middle. In germline, CDR1 is SGHRS, CDR2 YFSETQ. This CDR3 is CASSSFTGTHTEAFF. CDR3 DNA (partial): TGCGCCAGCAGCTCCTTTACAGGGACGCACACTGAA.

Note on this clone: The read halts 3 residues ahead of the CDR3 end, with the missing end drawn from the germline J gene. This chain links TRBV19 with TRBJ2-1; 7 nucleotides line up with TRBD2. Per germline, CDR1 LNHDA and CDR2 SQIVND (reference sequence). V was pared by 5 bases and J by 6 bases, with 1 base of the junction left unmatched. The CDR3 covers 12 residues. The covered CDR3 bases are TGTGCCAGTAGTGGCGGGAGCAATGAG. It specifies CASSGGSNE. The entire CDR3 is CASSGGSNEQFF.

The CDR3 sequence: CSVEEHSMNTEAFF. The sequenced CDR3 bases are TGCAGCGTTGAAGAGCACAGCATGAACACTGAA. The chain joins TRBV29-1 to TRBJ1-1, with no clear D. The read is 3 residues too short to cover the CDR3 end, so that end is filled in from the germline J gene. The V and J ends lost 0 bases and 0 bases respectively, with 8 bases between them. CDR3 size: 14 residues. Germline V gives CDR1 SQVTM, CDR2 ANQGSEA.

A note on this clone: The sequenced fragment ends 3 residues before the CDR3 boundary, so the rest is inferred from the germline J gene. V usage is TRBV20-1 and J usage is TRBJ2-3; 8 nucleotides agree with TRBD1. V gave up 2 bases and J gave up 0 bases; unmatched junction bases: 19. The CDR3 covers 20 residues. Germline CDR1 and CDR2: DFQATT and SNEGSKA (reference sequence). CDR3 DNA (partial): TGCAGTGCTAGACCCGACGCGGGACAGGTCACTCGCCTCAGCACAGATACG. It specifies CSARPDAGQVTRLSTDT. The entire CDR3 is CSARPDAGQVTRLSTDTQYF.

A remark on this clone: The CDR3 end lies 3 residues beyond the end of the read and is filled in from the germline J gene. This sequence joins TRBV19 and TRBJ2-2; 7 bases match TRBD1. Germline V gene data show CDR1 as LNHDA and CDR2 as SQIVND (reference sequence). The CDR3 extends over 14 amino acids. Trimming cost V 6 bases and J 6 bases; bases outside gene matches: 7. CDR3: CASRPTGAPGELFF. The covered CDR3 bases are TGTGCCAGTAGGCCAACAGGGGCTCCCGGGGAG.

To note about this clone: The read comes to an end 3 residues before the CDR3 does, leaving the germline J gene to fill in the end. The chain carries TRBV5-1 and TRBJ2-7; weak D call: TRBD1 (6 bases). V gave up 3 bases and J gave up 2 bases, with 15 bases separating them. The CDR3 is made up of 15 amino acids. The germline gives CDR1 SGHRS, CDR2 YFSETQ. The CDR3 here is CASSSSGVLTYEQYF. The CDR3 bases that were read are TGCGCCAGCAGCTCGTCAGGGGTTCTAACCTACGAG.

A remark on this clone: The CDR3 end is not reached by the read, which stops 3 residues before it; the germline J gene fills it in. The chain carries TRBV13 and TRBJ2-3; the D is unclear. CDR1 PRHDT and CDR2 FYEKMQ come from the germline V gene (reference sequence). V was trimmed by 5 bases and J by 3 bases, leaving 3 bases between them. The CDR3 covers 11 residues. The chain's CDR3 is CASSQTDTQYF. CDR3 DNA, as far as it was read: TGTGCCAGCAGCCAGACAGATACG.

With regard to this clone: The sequenced fragment ends 3 residues before the CDR3 boundary, so the rest is inferred from the germline J gene. The chain employs TRBV11-2 and TRBJ2-2; D may be TRBD1 (5 bases). Germline V lookup: CDR1 SGHAT, CDR2 FQNNGV. The CDR3 runs to 14 residues. Trimming stripped 1 base from V and 6 bases from J, with 9 bases between. The CDR3 sequence is CASSLGRGAGELFF. CDR3 DNA, as far as it was read: TGTGCCAGCAGCTTAGGAAGGGGCGCCGGGGAG.

With regard to this clone: With the read ending 3 residues before the CDR3 end, the germline J gene is used to fill in that end. The chain has TRBV9 and TRBJ2-5; D is perhaps TRBD2 (5 bases). The CDR3 consists of 15 residues. Germline V CDR1 and CDR2: SGDLS, YYNGEE. V shed 0 bases and J shed 0 bases, with 9 bases lying between them. This CDR3 is CASSVEAEYQETQYF. The part of the CDR3 DNA that was read is TGTGCCAGCAGCGTAGAAGCGGAGTACCAAGAGACC.

Comment on this clone: The read comes to an end 3 residues before the CDR3 does, leaving the germline J gene to fill in the end. The V and J genes are TRBV19 and TRBJ2-5; 8 bases line up with TRBD1. The V gene end was trimmed by 3 bases and the J gene end by 4 bases; junction bases not matched to a gene: 4. The CDR3 covers 14 residues. Germline V gene data show CDR1 as LNHDA and CDR2 as SQIVND (reference sequence). The CDR3 is CASSIRDRSETQYF. CDR3 DNA, as far as it was read: TGTGCCAGTAGTATTCGGGACAGGTCAGAGACC.

To note about this clone: The read stops 3 residues short of the end of the CDR3; the missing end is completed from the germline J gene. The V call is TRBV6-1, the J call TRBJ1-4, with D perhaps TRBD1 (6 bases). Trimming stripped 1 base from V and 3 bases from J, with 12 bases between. Germline V gene sequence: CDR1 MNHNS, CDR2 SASEGT. The CDR3 contains 16 residues. CDR3 sequence: CASSEVLGAPNEKLFF. The sequenced part of the CDR3 DNA is TGTGCCAGCAGTGAAGTTTTGGGGGCGCCTAATGAAAAA.

Remarks on this clone: The read terminates 3 residues ahead of where the CDR3 ends, so the germline J gene completes it. The genes are TRBV2 and TRBJ2-2; possible D gene TRBD1, 5 bases. Germline V CDR1 and CDR2: SNHLY, FYNNEI. The CDR3 contains 14 residues. The CDR3 sequence: CASRVASGANVLFF. The DNA read from the CDR3 is TGTGCCAGCAGAGTCGCCTCTGGGGCCAACGTG.

The CDR3 DNA, read in part, is TGTGCCATCACGGAAACCCGTCCGGGGACG. Its protein product is CAITETRPGT. From start to end, the CDR3 is CAITETRPGTQYF. This chain links TRBV6-2 or TRBV6-3 with TRBJ2-3; perhaps TRBD2 as D (5 bases). The missing CDR3 end, 3 residues past where the read stops, is filled in from the germline J gene. Per the germline V gene, CDR1 is MNHEY and CDR2 is SVGEGT. This CDR3 is built from 13 residues.

On this clone: The junction departs from germline at one end; a sequencing error may be responsible. The read ends 3 residues shy of where the CDR3 ends; the end is completed using the germline J gene. The chain employs TRBV4-2 and TRBJ2-7, with 12 bases that match TRBD2. The length of the CDR3 is 16 residues. Germline values: CDR1 LGHNA, CDR2 YNFKEQ. The covered CDR3 bases are TGCGCCAGCAGCCAAGAGACTAGCGGGAGTGACTACGAG. Translation gives CASSQETSGSDYE. The whole CDR3 protein reads CASSQETSGSDYEQYF.

Concerning this clone itself: The read comes to an end 3 residues before the CDR3 does, leaving the germline J gene to fill in the end. The V call is TRBV6-2 or TRBV6-3, the J call TRBJ2-3; 8 bases are a match to TRBD2. Germline assignment: CDR1 MNHEY and CDR2 SVGEGT. The CDR3 has 16 amino acids. The chain's CDR3 is CASSRLSGSVGETQYF. The sequenced part of the CDR3 DNA is TGTGCCAGCAGTCGACTCAGCGGGAGCGTGGGAGAGACG.

To note about this clone: The read ends 3 residues shy of where the CDR3 ends; the end is completed using the germline J gene. The chain has TRBV7-9 and TRBJ1-2; no definite D call. In germline, CDR1 is SEHNR, CDR2 FQNEAQ (reference sequence). The CDR3 runs 15 residues. The covered CDR3 bases are TGTGCCAGCAGCTTAAGCCCACTAGCGGGGTACGAC. Amino acid sequence: CASSLSPLAGYD. The whole CDR3 region reads CASSLSPLAGYDYTF.

Comment on this clone: The read ends 3 residues early relative to the CDR3; the germline J gene fills the gap. The chain employs TRBV5-1 and TRBJ2-5, with TRBD2 matching over 7 bases. Losses at the gene ends were 1 base for V and 5 bases for J; bases not matched to a gene: 5. Germline CDR1 reads SGHRS; CDR2 reads YFSETQ. The CDR3 is 14 residues long. The CDR3 spells CASSLRTSGETQYF. The CDR3 bases that were read are TGCGCCAGCAGCTTGCGGACTAGTGGGGAGACC.

As regards this clone: The CDR3 end is not reached by the read, which stops 3 residues before it; the germline J gene fills it in. This rearrangement joins TRBV7-9 to TRBJ1-2; tentative D call: TRBD1 (5 bases). This CDR3 region has 11 residues. CDR1 SEHNR and CDR2 FQNEAQ come from the germline V gene (reference sequence). The sequenced CDR3 bases are TGTGCCAGCAGCCCACAGGATGAC. It encodes CASSPQDD. The full-length CDR3 reads as CASSPQDDYTF.

CDR3 DNA, as far as it was read: TGTGCCAGCAGCTGGGTAGGGCAGCCC. Encoded protein: CASSWVGQP. Given in full, the CDR3 is CASSWVGQPQHF. This chain links TRBV7-9 with TRBJ1-5; no clear D. Read data end 3 residues before the CDR3 end; the end is taken from the germline J gene. The CDR3 extends over 12 amino acids. V lost 4 bases and J 7 bases, leaving 8 bases between the germline ends. Germline CDR1 SEHNR, CDR2 FQNEAQ (reference sequence).

The sequenced CDR3 bases are TGCAGTGCTTCGAAGCCCGGGGGGGGCACTGAA. This encodes CSASKPGGGTE. The full CDR3 sequence reads CSASKPGGGTEAFF. The chain carries TRBV20-1 and TRBJ1-1; perhaps TRBD1 as D (5 bases). The DNA ends 3 residues before the CDR3 does, and the rest of the CDR3 is filled in from the germline J gene. This CDR3 is 14 amino acids long. Between the trimmed V and J ends, which lost 5 bases and 4 bases, there was a span of 17 bases. Germline CDR1 reads DFQATT; CDR2 reads SNEGSKA (reference sequence).

To note about this clone: Read coverage stops 3 residues before the CDR3 terminus; the germline J gene supplies the remainder. The rearrangement uses TRBV7-8 and TRBJ1-4; D perhaps matches TRBD1 (6 bases). Germline V gives CDR1 SGHVS, CDR2 FQNEAQ. This CDR3 spans 14 amino acids. The CDR3 here is CASSLEGGNSPLFF. Partial CDR3 DNA: TGTGCCAGCAGCTTAGAGGGGGGGAATTCACCA. The complete variable domain, with remaining parts taken from reference TRBV7-8 and TRBJ1-4, reads GAGVSQSPRYKVAKRGQDVALRCDPISGHVSLFWYQQALGQGPEFLTYFQNEAQLDKSGLPSDRFFAERPEGSVSTLKIQRTQQEDSAVYLCASSLEGGNSPLFFGSGTQLSVL.

Details on this clone: The read halts 3 residues ahead of the CDR3 end, with the missing end drawn from the germline J gene. The genes are TRBV7-8 and TRBJ1-1; 10 bases are shared with TRBD1. The CDR3 extends over 15 amino acids. V shed 2 bases and J 1 base; nucleotides not matched to a gene: 1. In germline, CDR1 is SGHVS, CDR2 FQNEAQ. CDR3 region: CASSLWTGGNTEAFF. The part of the CDR3 DNA that was read is TGTGCCAGCAGCTTATGGACAGGGGGGAACACTGAA. The full variable domain, with the rest looked up from reference TRBV7-8 and TRBJ1-1, is GAGVSQSPRYKVAKRGQDVALRCDPISGHVSLFWYQQALGQGPEFLTYFQNEAQLDKSGLPSDRFFAERPEGSVSTLKIQRTQQEDSAVYLCASSLWTGGNTEAFFGQGTRLTVV.

Regarding this clone: Sequencing ends 3 residues short of the CDR3 end; the germline J gene provides the rest. The V call is TRBV13, the J call TRBJ1-2; D uncertain. The CDR3 is 16 residues long. Looked up from germline, CDR1 is PRHDT and CDR2 is FYEKMQ (reference sequence). Trimming removed 0 bases at V and 6 bases at J, with 17 bases between. The CDR3 DNA, read in part, is TGTGCCAGCAGCTTAGGCCCGGTGGCCCTTCAGGATGGC. This encodes CASSLGPVALQDG. The entire CDR3 protein is CASSLGPVALQDGYTF. Together with reference TRBV13 and TRBJ1-2, the CDR3 gives the full variable domain: AAGVIQSPRHLIKEKRETATLKCYPIPRHDTVYWYQQGPGQDPQFLISFYEKMQSDKGSIPDRFSAQQFSDYHSELNMSSLELGDSALYFCASSLGPVALQDGYTFGSGTRLTVV.